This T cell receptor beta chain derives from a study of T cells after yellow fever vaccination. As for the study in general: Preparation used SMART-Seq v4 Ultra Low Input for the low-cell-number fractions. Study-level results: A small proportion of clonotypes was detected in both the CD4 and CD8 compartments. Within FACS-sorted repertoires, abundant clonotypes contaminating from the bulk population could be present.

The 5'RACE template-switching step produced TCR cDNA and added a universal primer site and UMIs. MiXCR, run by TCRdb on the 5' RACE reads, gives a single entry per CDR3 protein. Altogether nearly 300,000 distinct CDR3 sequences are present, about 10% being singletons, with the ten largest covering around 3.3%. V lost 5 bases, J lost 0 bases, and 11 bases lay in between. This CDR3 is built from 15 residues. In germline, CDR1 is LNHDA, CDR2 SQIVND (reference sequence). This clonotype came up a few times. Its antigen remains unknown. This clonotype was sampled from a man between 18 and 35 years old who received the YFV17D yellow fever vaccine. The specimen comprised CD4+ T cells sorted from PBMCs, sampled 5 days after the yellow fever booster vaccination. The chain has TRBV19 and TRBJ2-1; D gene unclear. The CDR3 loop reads CASSLSTSSYNEQFF. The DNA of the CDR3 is TGTGCCAGTAGTCTCTCTACAAGCTCCTACAATGAGCAGTTCTTC.